This TCR beta chain was captured in a study of breast tumors, draining lymph nodes, adjacent tissues. After removal of 4 bases from V and 6 bases from J, the junction contained 16 bases not matched to a gene. Germline values: CDR1 SGHRS, CDR2 YFSETQ. The CDR3 extends over 18 amino acids. The study's findings and limits: Compared with lymph nodes, tumors were less diverse; compared with nontumor tissue, more. Tumor and nontumor repertoires were significantly more similar in luminal-like than in basal-like breast cancer.

Breast cancer patients provided tissue from their axillary draining lymph nodes. Via MiXCR, TCRdb re-called the multiplex PCR reads, giving one row per CDR3 protein. The data show approximately 230,000 distinct CDR3 sequences, roughly a third seen once. Remarks on this clonotype: Its antigen is unidentified.

The source material was axillary lymph node tissue. The receptor comes from a female donor with breast cancer. Some clones in this sample may be carry-over from other donors' samples. The gene calls are TRBV5-1 and TRBJ2-5, with TRBD2 identical over 12 bases. The CDR3 here is CASSTITSGGQGQKTQYF. As DNA, the CDR3 is TGCGCCAGCAGCACCATAACTAGCGGGGGGCAGGGACAAAAGACCCAGTACTTC.